The source of this T cell receptor beta chain is a study of blood T cell repertoires in COVID-19 (dated by TCRdb to 2018 to 2021). For context, the study as a whole: Samples covering the acute and convalescent phases of COVID-19 were provided by collaborators in the United States, Italy and Spain. The prospective study material was composed of cDNA or gDNA derived from T cells, B-cell-depleted T cells, or PBMCs. Subjects who had been exposed to COVID-19, were actively infected with it, or had recovered from it provided the deeply sampled blood TCRbeta repertoires that made up the dataset. The repertoires were released in a freely available public database meant as a resource for research on the immune response to SARS-CoV-2. The samples were drawn from two sources: the first 160 participants of the ongoing ImmuneRACE study, and 950 to 1,500 subjects contributed by 6 global collaborators. The sample metadata nearly always contained a de-identified subject ID, COVID-19 status, age in years and sex. Where available, HLA class I and class II types were taken from metadata supplied by the sample provider and were not determined by assay-based typing.

Findings and caveats that apply to the study as a whole: How much clinical and demographic metadata was included differed by source and by participant, and the metadata was provided uncurated.

Collaborating institutions collected whole blood in K2EDTA tubes following their own protocols. Collaborator samples were shipped for TCRbeta analysis as frozen whole blood, isolated PBMCs, or DNA extracted from either sample type. TCRbeta CDR3 regions were amplified from genomic DNA by means of the immunoSEQ Assay, a bias-controlled multiplex PCR. The paper's processing steps were these. Within the assay, amplification of reference gene primers was used to estimate how many nucleated cells each sample contained. To quantify the absolute abundance of each unique TCRbeta CDR3 rearrangement, sequence reads were collapsed and filtered. For each sample, productive Simpson clonality was calculated as the square root of Simpson's diversity index over productive rearrangements. TCRdb retrieved this table from immuneACCESS and kept in-frame rearrangements only. Not all clones are present; in checked studies, unresolved V genes account for under half, and no reason is known for the remainder. Clone size and the V and J calls come from that table; the DNA yielded D and trimming. This sample lists some 170,000 clones; about four fifths were detected once. The ten largest clones add up to about 10% of the sample.

The CDR3 goes from the cysteine to the phenylalanine over 17 residues. The retained sequence is limited to the CDR3, 51 bases, with the frame set at the first base. Based on the germline V gene (reference sequence), the CDR1 and CDR2 sequences are SEHNR and FQNEAQ. For this chain, trimming is 1 base at the V end and 7 bases at the J end, and the number of junction bases without a gene match is 11. A note on this clone: The clone's antigen remains unknown. No much larger clone is present one base from it, and per-base qualities are unavailable.

The source material was peripheral blood. This TCR was recovered from a man aged 55 to 69 with active or convalescent COVID-19. Here the chain combines TRBV7-9 and TRBJ2-2; TRBD2 matches 8 bases in the middle. Read as DNA, the sequence is TGTGCCAGCAGCTTAGTTAGGTCGGGAGGGTCTTACGGGGAGCTGTTTTTT. It translates as CASSLVRSGGSYGELFF.